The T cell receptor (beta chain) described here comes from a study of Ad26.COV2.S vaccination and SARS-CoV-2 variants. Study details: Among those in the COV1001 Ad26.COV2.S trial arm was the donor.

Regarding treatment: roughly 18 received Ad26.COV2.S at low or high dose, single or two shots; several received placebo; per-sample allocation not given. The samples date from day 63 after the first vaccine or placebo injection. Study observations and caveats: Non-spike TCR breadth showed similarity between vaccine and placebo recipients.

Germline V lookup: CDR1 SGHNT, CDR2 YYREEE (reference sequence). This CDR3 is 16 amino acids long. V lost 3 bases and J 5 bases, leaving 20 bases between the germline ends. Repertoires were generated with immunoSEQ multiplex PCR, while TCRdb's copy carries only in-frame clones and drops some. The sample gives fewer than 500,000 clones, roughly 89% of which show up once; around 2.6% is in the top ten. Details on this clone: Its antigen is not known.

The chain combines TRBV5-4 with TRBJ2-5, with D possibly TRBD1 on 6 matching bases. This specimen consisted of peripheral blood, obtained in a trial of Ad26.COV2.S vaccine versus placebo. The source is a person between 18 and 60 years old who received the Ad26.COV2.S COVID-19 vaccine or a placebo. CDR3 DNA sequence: TGTGCCAGCAGCTCCGCCCCGGGTGTTAGGGGGGAGACCCAGTACTTC. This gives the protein CASSSAPGVRGETQYF.